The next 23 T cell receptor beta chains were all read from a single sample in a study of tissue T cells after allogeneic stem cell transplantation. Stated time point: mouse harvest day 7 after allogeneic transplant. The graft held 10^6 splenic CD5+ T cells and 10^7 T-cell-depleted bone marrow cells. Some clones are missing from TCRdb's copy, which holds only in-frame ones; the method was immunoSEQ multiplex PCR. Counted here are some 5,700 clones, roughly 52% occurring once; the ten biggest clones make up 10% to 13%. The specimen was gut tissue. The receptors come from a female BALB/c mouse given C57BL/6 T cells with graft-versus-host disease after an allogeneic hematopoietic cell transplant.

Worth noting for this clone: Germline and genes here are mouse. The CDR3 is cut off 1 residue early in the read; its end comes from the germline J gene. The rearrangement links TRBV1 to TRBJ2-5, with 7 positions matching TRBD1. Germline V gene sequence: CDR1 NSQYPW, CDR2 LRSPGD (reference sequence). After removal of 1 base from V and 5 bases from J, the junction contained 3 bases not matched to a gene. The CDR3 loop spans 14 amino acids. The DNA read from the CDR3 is TGCACCTGCAGTGCAGGACAGGGAAGAGACACCCAGTAC. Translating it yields CTCSAGQGRDTQY. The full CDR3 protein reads CTCSAGQGRDTQYF.

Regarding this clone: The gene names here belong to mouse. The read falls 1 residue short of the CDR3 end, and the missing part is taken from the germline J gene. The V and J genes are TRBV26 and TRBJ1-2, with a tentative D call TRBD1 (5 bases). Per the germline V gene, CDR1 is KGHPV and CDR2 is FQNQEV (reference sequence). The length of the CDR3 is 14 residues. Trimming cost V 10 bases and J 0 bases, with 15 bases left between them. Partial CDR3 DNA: TGTGCCACCTCCCGCCAGGGACCAAACTCCGACTACACC. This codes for CATSRQGPNSDYT. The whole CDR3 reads CATSRQGPNSDYTF.

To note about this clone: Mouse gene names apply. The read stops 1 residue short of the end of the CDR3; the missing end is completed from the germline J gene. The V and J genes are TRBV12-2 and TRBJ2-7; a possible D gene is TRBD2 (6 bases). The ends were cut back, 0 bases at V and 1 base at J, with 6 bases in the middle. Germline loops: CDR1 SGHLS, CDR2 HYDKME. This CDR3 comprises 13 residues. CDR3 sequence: CASSLGGSYEQYF. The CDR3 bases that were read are TGTGCCAGCTCTCTCGGGGGGTCCTATGAACAGTAC.

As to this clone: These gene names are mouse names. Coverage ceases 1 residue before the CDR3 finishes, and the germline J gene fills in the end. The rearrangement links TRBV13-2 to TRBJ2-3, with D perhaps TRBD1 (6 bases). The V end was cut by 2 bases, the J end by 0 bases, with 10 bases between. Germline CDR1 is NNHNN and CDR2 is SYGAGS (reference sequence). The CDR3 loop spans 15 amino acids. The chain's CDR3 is CASGEGTSSAETLYF. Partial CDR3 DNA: TGTGCCAGCGGTGAGGGGACATCTAGTGCAGAAACGCTGTAT.

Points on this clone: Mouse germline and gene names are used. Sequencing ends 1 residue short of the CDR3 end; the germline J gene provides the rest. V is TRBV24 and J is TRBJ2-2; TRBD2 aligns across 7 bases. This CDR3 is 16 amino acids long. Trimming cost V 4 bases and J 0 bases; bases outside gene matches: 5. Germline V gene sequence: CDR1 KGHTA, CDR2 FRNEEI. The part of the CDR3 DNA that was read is TGTGCCAGCAGTCCGGGGGGGGGAGCAAACACCGGGCAGCTCTAC. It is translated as CASSPGGGANTGQLY. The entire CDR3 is CASSPGGGANTGQLYF.

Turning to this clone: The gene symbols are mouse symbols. The CDR3 sequence is CASSPGGADTQYF. The covered CDR3 bases are TGTGCCAGCTCCCCTGGGGGGGCGGACACCCAGTAC. The V call is TRBV12-1, the J call TRBJ2-5, with 10 positions matching TRBD2. The read ends 1 residue shy of where the CDR3 ends; the end is completed using the germline J gene. V dropped 4 bases and J dropped 6; count of bases not matched to a gene: 3. CDR1 and CDR2 from the germline V gene are SGHSN and HYEKVE. The CDR3 consists of 13 residues.

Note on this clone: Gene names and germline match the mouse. The sequenced CDR3 bases are TGTGCCAGCAGTCTCCAGGGGGGACGGACAGAAGTCTTC. Translation: CASSLQGGRTEVF. The complete CDR3 sequence is CASSLQGGRTEVFF. This chain joins TRBV26 and TRBJ1-1, with 7 bases aligning to TRBD1. The read halts 1 residue ahead of the CDR3 end, with the missing end drawn from the germline J gene. The ends lost 3 bases at V and 5 bases at J; junction bases unmatched: 6. This CDR3 region has 14 residues. Germline V gives CDR1 KGHPV, CDR2 FQNQEV (reference sequence).

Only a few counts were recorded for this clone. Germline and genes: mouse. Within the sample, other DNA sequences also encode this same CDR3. The CDR3 is CASSLVGANAEQFF. The sequenced CDR3 bases are TGTGCCAGCAGCTTAGTAGGGGCGAATGCTGAGCAGTTC. The chain carries TRBV3 and TRBJ2-1, with D perhaps being TRBD1 or TRBD2 (5 bases each). The sequenced fragment ends 1 residue before the CDR3 boundary, so the rest is inferred from the germline J gene. The CDR3 has 14 amino acids. CDR1 is SNHLY and CDR2 is FYNGKV in the germline V gene (reference sequence). V gave up 1 base and J gave up 5 bases, with 9 bases separating them.

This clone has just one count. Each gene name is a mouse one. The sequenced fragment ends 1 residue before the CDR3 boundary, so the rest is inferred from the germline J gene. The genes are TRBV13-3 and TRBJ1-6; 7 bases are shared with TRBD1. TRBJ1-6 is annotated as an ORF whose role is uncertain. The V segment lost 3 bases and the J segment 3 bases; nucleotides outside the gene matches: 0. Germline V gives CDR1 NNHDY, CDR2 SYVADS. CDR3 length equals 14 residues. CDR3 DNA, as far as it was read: TGTGCCAGCAGTGGACAGGGCTATAATTCGCCCCTCTAC. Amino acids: CASSGQGYNSPLY. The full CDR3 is CASSGQGYNSPLYF.

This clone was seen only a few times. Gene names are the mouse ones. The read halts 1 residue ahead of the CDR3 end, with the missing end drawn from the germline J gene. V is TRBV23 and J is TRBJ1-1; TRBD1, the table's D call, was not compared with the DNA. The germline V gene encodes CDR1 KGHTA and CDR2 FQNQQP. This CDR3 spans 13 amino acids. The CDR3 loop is CSSSQDRGTEVFF. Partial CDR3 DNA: TGCTCCAGCAGTCAAGACAGGGGCACAGAAGTCTTC.

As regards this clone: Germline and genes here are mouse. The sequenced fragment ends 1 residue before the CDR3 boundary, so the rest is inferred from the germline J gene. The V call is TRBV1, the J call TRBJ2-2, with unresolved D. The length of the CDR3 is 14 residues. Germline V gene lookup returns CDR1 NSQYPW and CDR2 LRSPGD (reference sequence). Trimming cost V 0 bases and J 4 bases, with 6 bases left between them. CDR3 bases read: TGCACCTGCAGTGCAGATGACGGCACCGGGCAGCTCTAC. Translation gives CTCSADDGTGQLY. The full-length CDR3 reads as CTCSADDGTGQLYF.

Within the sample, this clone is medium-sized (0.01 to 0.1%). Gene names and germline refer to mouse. The CDR3 region is CASSPQGYEQYF. The sequenced CDR3 bases are TGTGCCAGCAGCCCCCAGGGTTATGAACAGTAC. The chain has TRBV5 and TRBJ2-7, with D possibly matching TRBD1 (5 bases). The read finishes 1 residue shy of the CDR3 end, and the germline J gene is used to complete it. Trimming left V 4 bases short and J 4 bases short, with 8 bases between. The CDR3 totals 12 residues. Germline CDR1 is LGHNA and CDR2 is YNLKQL (reference sequence).

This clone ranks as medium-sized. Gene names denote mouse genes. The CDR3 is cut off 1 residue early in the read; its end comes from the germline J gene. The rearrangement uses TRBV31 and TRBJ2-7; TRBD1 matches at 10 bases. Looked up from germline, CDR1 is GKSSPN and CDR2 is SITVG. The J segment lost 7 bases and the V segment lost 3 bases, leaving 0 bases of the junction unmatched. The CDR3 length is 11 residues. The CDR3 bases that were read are TGTGCCTGGAGGGACAGGGGGGAACAGTAC. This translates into CAWRDRGEQY. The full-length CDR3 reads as CAWRDRGEQYF.

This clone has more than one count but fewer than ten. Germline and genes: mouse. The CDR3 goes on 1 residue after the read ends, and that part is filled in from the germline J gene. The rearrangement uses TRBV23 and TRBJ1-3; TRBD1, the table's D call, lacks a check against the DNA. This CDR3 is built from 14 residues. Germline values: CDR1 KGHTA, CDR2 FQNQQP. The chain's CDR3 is CSSSPRGLGNTLYF. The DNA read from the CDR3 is TGCTCCAGCAGTCCAAGGGGGCTTGGAAATACGCTCTAT.

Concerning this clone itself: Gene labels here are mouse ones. CDR3 sequence reads: CSSSQQTNTEVFF. CDR3 bases read: TGCTCCAGCAGTCAACAAACAAACACAGAAGTCTTC. The chain joins TRBV23 to TRBJ1-1; whether TRBD1, the table's D call, matches the DNA was not checked. The read halts 1 residue ahead of the CDR3 end, with the missing end drawn from the germline J gene. This CDR3 has 13 residues. Germline assignment: CDR1 KGHTA and CDR2 FQNQQP.

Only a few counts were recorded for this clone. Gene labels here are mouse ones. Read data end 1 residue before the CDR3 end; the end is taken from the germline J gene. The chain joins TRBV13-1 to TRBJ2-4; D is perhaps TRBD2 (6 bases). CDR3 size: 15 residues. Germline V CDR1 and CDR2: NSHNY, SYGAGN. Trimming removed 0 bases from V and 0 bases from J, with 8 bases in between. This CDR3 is CASSDDWASQNTLYF. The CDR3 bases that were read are TGTGCCAGCAGTGATGACTGGGCTAGTCAAAACACCTTGTAC.

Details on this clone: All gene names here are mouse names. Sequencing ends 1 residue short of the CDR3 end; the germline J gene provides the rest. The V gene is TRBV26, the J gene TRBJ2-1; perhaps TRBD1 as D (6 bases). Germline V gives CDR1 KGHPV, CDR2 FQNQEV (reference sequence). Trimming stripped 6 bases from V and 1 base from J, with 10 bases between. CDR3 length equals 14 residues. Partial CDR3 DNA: TGTGCCAGCAGATCGGGACAAAACTATGCTGAGCAGTTC. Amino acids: CASRSGQNYAEQF. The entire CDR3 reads CASRSGQNYAEQFF.

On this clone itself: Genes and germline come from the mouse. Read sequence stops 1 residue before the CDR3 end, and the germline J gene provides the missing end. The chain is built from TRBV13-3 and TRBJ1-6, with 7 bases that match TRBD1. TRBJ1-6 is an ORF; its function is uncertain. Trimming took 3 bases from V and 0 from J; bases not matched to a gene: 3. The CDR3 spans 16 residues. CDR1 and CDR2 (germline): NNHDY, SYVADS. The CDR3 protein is CASSGGQTSYNSPLYF. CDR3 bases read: TGTGCCAGCAGTGGGGGACAGACTTCCTATAATTCGCCCCTCTAC.

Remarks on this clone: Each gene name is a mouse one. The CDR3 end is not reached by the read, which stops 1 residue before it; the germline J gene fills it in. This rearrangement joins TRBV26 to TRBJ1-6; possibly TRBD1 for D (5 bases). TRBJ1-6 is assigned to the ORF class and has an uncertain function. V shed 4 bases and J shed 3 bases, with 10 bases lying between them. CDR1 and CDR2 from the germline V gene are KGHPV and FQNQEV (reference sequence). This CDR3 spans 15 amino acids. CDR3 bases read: TGTGCCAGCAGTCAAGGACAAATCTATAATTCGCCCCTCTAC. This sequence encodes CASSQGQIYNSPLY. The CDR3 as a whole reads CASSQGQIYNSPLYF.

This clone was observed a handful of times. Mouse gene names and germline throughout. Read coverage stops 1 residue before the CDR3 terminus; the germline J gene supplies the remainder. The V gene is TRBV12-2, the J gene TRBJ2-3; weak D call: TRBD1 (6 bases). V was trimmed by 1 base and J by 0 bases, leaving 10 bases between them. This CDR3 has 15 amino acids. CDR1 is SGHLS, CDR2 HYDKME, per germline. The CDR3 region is CASSLEGVSAETLYF. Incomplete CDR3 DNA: TGTGCCAGCTCTCTGGAGGGGGTTAGTGCAGAAACGCTGTAT. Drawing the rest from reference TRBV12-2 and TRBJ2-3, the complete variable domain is NSGVVQSPRYIIKGKGERSILKCIPISGHLSVAWYQQTQGQELKFFIQHYDKMERDKGNLPSRFSVQQFDDYHSEMNMSALELEDSAVYFCASSLEGVSAETLYFGSGTRLTVL.

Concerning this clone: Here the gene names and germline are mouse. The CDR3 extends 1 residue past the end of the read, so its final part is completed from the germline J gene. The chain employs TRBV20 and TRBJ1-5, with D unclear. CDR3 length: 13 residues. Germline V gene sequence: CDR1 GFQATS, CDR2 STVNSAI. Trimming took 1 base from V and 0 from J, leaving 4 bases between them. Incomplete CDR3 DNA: TGTGGTGCTAGGGGGGATAACAACCAGGCTCCGCTT. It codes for CGARGDNNQAPL. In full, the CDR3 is CGARGDNNQAPLF.

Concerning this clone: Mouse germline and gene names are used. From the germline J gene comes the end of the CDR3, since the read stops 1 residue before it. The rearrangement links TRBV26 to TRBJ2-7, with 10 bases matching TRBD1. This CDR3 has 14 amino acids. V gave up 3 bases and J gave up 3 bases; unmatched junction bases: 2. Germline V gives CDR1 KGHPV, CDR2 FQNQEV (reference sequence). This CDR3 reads CASSLGTGDYEQYF. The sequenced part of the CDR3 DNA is TGTGCCAGCAGTCTTGGGACAGGGGACTATGAACAGTAC.

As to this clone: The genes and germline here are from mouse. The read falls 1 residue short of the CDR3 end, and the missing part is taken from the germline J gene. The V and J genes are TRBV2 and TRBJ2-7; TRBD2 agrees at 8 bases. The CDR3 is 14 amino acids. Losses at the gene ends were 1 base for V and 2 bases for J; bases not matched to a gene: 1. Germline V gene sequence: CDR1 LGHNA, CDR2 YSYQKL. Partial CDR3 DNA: TGTGCCAGCAGCCAAGCCTGGGGGGCCTATGAACAGTAC. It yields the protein CASSQAWGAYEQY. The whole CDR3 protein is CASSQAWGAYEQYF.